The present TCR beta chain was sequenced within a study of regulatory T cells in long-lasting Graves disease. Described time point: newly diagnosed GD, antithyroid drugs for less than 3 months. PBMC-extracted RNA yielded the TCR library. This clonotype was found a few times. To make TCR beta libraries, researchers used iRepertoire HTBI primers and Arm-PCR of CDR3 regions. TCRdb re-called the multiplex PCR reads with MiXCR, one entry per CDR3 protein. The profile shows 400,000 to 500,000 distinct CDR3 sequences, around 15% of them singletons. The same sample was also studied in work on T cells in Graves' hyperthyroidism and ophthalmopathy.

The sequences come from peripheral blood mononuclear cells (PBMCs), collected at new diagnosis, from a patient treated with antithyroid drugs. The receptor's source is a woman between 45 and 60 years old with Graves disease.

This chain's CDR3 is CASSFGQGEPYEKLFF. The CDR3, as DNA: TGTGCCAGCAGCTTCGGACAGGGAGAGCCCTATGAAAAACTGTTTTTT. The V and J genes are TRBV7-9 and TRBJ1-4, with 8 bases that match TRBD1. The CDR3 has 16 amino acids. CDR1 is SEHNR and CDR2 is FQNEAQ in the germline V gene (reference sequence). V trimming: 3 bases; J trimming: 6 bases; junction bases outside the gene matches: 9.